The rows below give T cell receptor beta chains drawn from one sample of a study of control samples from healthy donors and cancer patients. The protocol was immunoSEQ multiplex PCR, while the TCRdb copy is restricted to in-frame clones and leaves out a portion. The sample records around 80,000 clones, 91% being singletons. Sequenced: blood. The receptors were gathered from a man aged 50-59 years in good health. The CDR3 runs from the conserved cysteine through the conserved F or W. The D gene is left open where the match is weak. A row's size may be missing; if present it is once, few, many or a size class.

j_call clone_size d_call v_call cdr3_nt cdr3_aa
TRBJ2-5 NA NA TRBV10-2 TGCGCCAGCAGTTTGTCGGGGGTGGGGCAGACCCAGTACTTC CASSLSGVGQTQYF
TRBJ2-3 NA NA TRBV5-1 TGCGCCAGCAGCAGGACCCCCACAGATACGCAGTATTTT CASSRTPTDTQYF
TRBJ2-2 NA NA TRBV6-5 TGTGCCAGCAGTTACGGTGGGGTCCAGGGCGGGGAGCTGTTTTTT CASSYGGVQGGELFF
TRBJ2-3 NA TRBD2 TRBV6-5 TGTGCCAGCAGTTACGAGGTTAGCGGGGGAGGTACGCAGTATTTT CASSYEVSGGGTQYF
TRBJ1-1 NA NA TRBV18 TGTGCCAGCTCACCGGGGTCAGGATACGTTACAGAAGCTTTCTTT CASSPGSGYVTEAFF
TRBJ1-2 once NA TRBV12-3/TRBV12-4 TGTGCCAGCAGTTTAAACTATGGCTACACCTTC CASSLNYGYTF
TRBJ1-1 NA TRBD1 TRBV5-4 TGTGCCAGCAGCCGTACGCAGGGGGCGACTGAAGCTTTCTTT CASSRTQGATEAFF
TRBJ1-1 NA NA TRBV12-3/TRBV12-4 TGTGCCAGCGGCCCAGCCGGTGAAGCTTTCTTT CASGPAGEAFF
TRBJ2-3 once TRBD2 TRBV7-2 TGTGCCAGCAGCCCGGGGGGGCCCGCGACAGATACGCAGTATTTT CASSPGGPATDTQYF
TRBJ1-5 NA NA TRBV6-1 TGTGCCAGCAGTGAAGGGACGTACAATCAGCCCCAGCATTTT CASSEGTYNQPQHF
TRBJ2-2 once TRBD1 TRBV18 TGTGCCAGCTCTCCGGACAGGACCGGGGAGCTGTTTTTT CASSPDRTGELFF
TRBJ2-1 NA NA TRBV9 TGTGCCAGCAGCCTTGACAGTCTGGGGCATGAGCAGTTCTTC CASSLDSLGHEQFF
TRBJ2-7 few NA TRBV19 TGTGCCAGTAGTGACAACACGGGGGTATCCTACGAGCAGTACTTC CASSDNTGVSYEQYF
TRBJ2-7 NA NA TRBV7-2 TGTGCCAGCAGCCCGGGACCAAACGAGCAGTACTTC CASSPGPNEQYF
TRBJ1-5 NA TRBD1 TRBV5-6 TGTGCCAGCAGCTTGGCGGGACAGGGGGCTAGGCAGCCCCAGCATTTT CASSLAGQGARQPQHF
TRBJ2-7 NA NA TRBV19 TGTGCCAGTAGCCCCGGGACGTTTGCCTACGAGCAGTACTTC CASSPGTFAYEQYF
TRBJ1-5 NA NA TRBV10-1 TGCGCCAGCAGTGAGTCGACTCGGGACAGCAATCAGCCCCAGCATTTT CASSESTRDSNQPQHF
TRBJ2-2 NA TRBD1 TRBV5-1 TGCGCCAGCAGAACGGGACAGGGCGCCGGGGAGCTGTTTTTT CASRTGQGAGELFF
TRBJ1-2 NA NA TRBV25-1 TGTGCCAGCAGTGAACGAAGGGATGGGTCCGGGAGTAACTATGGCTACACCTTC CASSERRDGSGSNYGYTF
TRBJ1-1 NA NA TRBV7-2 TGTGCCAGCAGCTTGACCGGTTACAACACTGAAGCTTTCTTT CASSLTGYNTEAFF
TRBJ2-3 NA NA TRBV5-1 TGCGCCAGCAGCTTGTGGTTAGGCACAGATACGCAGTATTTT CASSLWLGTDTQYF
TRBJ1-1 NA NA TRBV11-3 TGTGCCAGCAGCCGAGGACTCCACACTGAAGCTTTCTTT CASSRGLHTEAFF
TRBJ1-5 few NA TRBV4-2 TGTGCCAGCAGCCAAGACGGTGGGCCCCAGCATTTT CASSQDGGPQHF
TRBJ1-6 NA TRBD1 TRBV4-1 TGCGCCAGCAGATGGGACAGCGATAATTCACCCCTCCACTTT CASRWDSDNSPLHF
TRBJ2-1 NA TRBD2 TRBV9 TGTGCCAGCAGCGAAAAACCGGGACTAGCGGGTGATAATGAGCAGTTCTTC CASSEKPGLAGDNEQFF
TRBJ1-6 NA NA TRBV29-1 TGCAGCGCGACTCTAGGTCCCACTGCAAATTCACCCCTCCACTTT CSATLGPTANSPLHF
TRBJ1-1 large NA TRBV6-5 TGTGCCAGCAGTTACAGGAGGGGCGGAACTGAAGCTTTCTTT CASSYRRGGTEAFF
TRBJ2-7 NA TRBD1 TRBV7-8 TGTGCCAGCAGGAGGGACAGCTCCTACGAGCAGTACTTC CASRRDSSYEQYF
TRBJ2-7 NA TRBD1 TRBV30 TGTGCCTGGAGGCGTGGACAGGGGCCTTACGAGCAGTACTTC CAWRRGQGPYEQYF